This T cell receptor (beta chain) is drawn from a study of Tregs in tolerant kidney transplant recipients. General study findings and limits: The small number of patients limits these findings pending further validation. This study did not directly address biological reproducibility. Tregs expanded with activated donor B cells seemed most donor-specific.

Only in-frame clones appear in the TCRdb table, and some are missing; sequencing was by immunoSEQ multiplex PCR. The repertoire includes roughly 120,000 clones, approximately 90% of them detected once, and approximately 0.59% sits in the top ten. Unstimulated regulatory T cells (CD4+CD25+CD127-), CD4+CD25- non-regulatory cells, CD4 and CD8 cells were FACS-sorted from thawed PBMCs. As to this clone: Its antigen is not identified.

Between the trimmed V and J ends, which lost 0 bases and 4 bases, there was a span of 15 bases. The CDR3 runs to 17 residues. Germline V lookup: CDR1 LNHDA, CDR2 SQIVND (reference sequence). This sequence was found in a human donor in good health. The V call is TRBV19, the J call TRBJ2-2; perhaps TRBD1 as D (7 bases). The specimen sequenced was CD4+ T cells from blood. CDR3 sequence: CASSIDLQGRPTGELFF. CDR3 DNA: TGTGCCAGTAGTATAGATCTACAGGGGAGGCCCACCGGGGAGCTGTTTTTT.